Sequencing of this T cell receptor (beta chain) was carried out in a study of OX40 agonist ivuxolimab in advanced cancers. The wider study: Patients received ivuxolimab, an intravenous treatment, every 2 weeks at 0.01 to 10 mg/kg.

Generated by immunoSEQ multiplex PCR, the TCRdb table keeps only in-frame clones and is missing some. The table lists 33,000 or so clones, around 87% of them singletons, with 25% in the top ten. Germline lookup yields CDR1 KGHSH and CDR2 LQKENI. V trimming: 3 bases; J trimming: 4 bases; junction bases outside the gene matches: 11. CDR3 size: 17 residues. Study conclusions and caveats: Antigen specificity of clonally expanded peripheral T cells was not established. Both blood CD4+ and CD8+ T cells showed clonal growth by week 6 at 0.1 to 3.0 mg/kg.

Regarding this clone: What it binds is unknown.

Specimen: CD4+ or CD8+ T cells sorted from blood, collected in a trial of the OX40 agonist ivuxolimab. This rearrangement joins TRBV18 to TRBJ2-7; 11 bases fit TRBD2. This receptor was obtained from an adult with an advanced solid tumor such as melanoma, head and neck, liver or kidney cancer. In DNA, the CDR3 is TGTGCCAGCTCACCCTTTAGTAGCGGGAGGGCTGGTTACGAGCAGTACTTC. This codes for CASSPFSSGRAGYEQYF.